This entry lists 7 T cell receptor beta chains sequenced from one sample in a study of blood T cell repertoires in COVID-19. Generated by immunoSEQ multiplex PCR, the TCRdb table keeps only in-frame clones and is missing some. Here the sample spans about 92,000 clones, 65% to 90% being singletons. Sequencing used peripheral blood. These receptor sequences come from an elderly woman with active or convalescent COVID-19.

The chain carries TRBV7-2 and TRBJ2-6, with 9 bases lining up with TRBD2. Germline values: CDR1 SGHTA, CDR2 FQGNSA. The junction had 13 bases not matched to a gene; V was cut back by 6 bases and J by 1 base. The CDR3 is 19 residues long. CDR3 nucleotide sequence: TGTGCCAGCAGTTCCTATCCCGGGACTAGCTCTTCTGGGGCCAACGTCCTGACTTTC. Translated, it gives CASSSYPGTSSSGANVLTF.

The chain is built from TRBV5-1 and TRBJ1-4; 7 positions agree with TRBD1. CDR1 SGHRS and CDR2 YFSETQ come from the germline V gene. The CDR3 spans 14 residues. Trimming cost V 0 bases and J 7 bases; bases outside gene matches: 3. The CDR3: CASSLGQGGEKLFF. CDR3 nucleotide sequence: TGCGCCAGCAGCTTGGGACAGGGAGGTGAAAAACTGTTTTTT. Complete variable domain (other parts from reference TRBV5-1 and TRBJ1-4): KAGVTQTPRYLIKTRGQQVTLSCSPISGHRSVSWYQQTPGQGLQFLFEYFSETQRNKGNFPGRFSGRQFSNSRSEMNVSTLELGDSALYLCASSLGQGGEKLFFGSGTQLSVL.

The DNA for the CDR3 is TGTGCCAGCGGCCGTAGGGGACAGGGCTACGAGCAGTACTTC. As protein: CASGRRGQGYEQYF. This chain connects TRBV6-2 or TRBV6-3 to TRBJ2-7; 9 nucleotides agree with TRBD1. With 8 bases clipped from V and 3 bases from J, the junction kept 8 bases outside the gene matches. There are 14 residues in the CDR3. Per the germline V gene, CDR1 is MNHEY and CDR2 is SVGEGT.

The chain is built from TRBV5-4 and TRBJ1-2, with 8 bases aligning to TRBD1. The CDR3 runs 15 residues. V shed 3 bases, J shed 8 bases, and the junction held 12 bases outside the gene matches. Germline V gene sequence: CDR1 SGHNT, CDR2 YYREEE (reference sequence). The CDR3 region has the DNA TGTGCCAGCAGCTCGAGACCGGACAGGGCCGGCGGCTACACCTTC. This encodes CASSSRPDRAGGYTF.

Only a few counts were recorded for this clone. The genes are TRBV5-6 and TRBJ2-7; 9 nucleotides match TRBD2. The CDR3 length is 13 residues. CDR1 and CDR2 from the germline V gene are SGHDT and YYEEEE. V shed 5 bases, J shed 5 bases, and the junction held 5 bases outside the gene matches. The CDR3 reads CASRGLALHEQYF. CDR3 nucleotides: TGTGCCAGCAGAGGACTAGCGTTACACGAGCAGTACTTC.

This clone has just a few counts. The V call is TRBV5-5, the J call TRBJ2-7; D unclear. The CDR3 is 13 residues long. V lost 0 bases, J lost 4 bases, and 8 bases lay in between. In germline, CDR1 is SGHKS, CDR2 YYEKEE (reference sequence). The CDR3 sequence is CASSLASGYEQYF. Here the CDR3 DNA reads TGTGCCAGCAGCTTGGCTTCAGGATACGAGCAGTACTTC.

This clone was counted once. The chain employs TRBV6-6 and TRBJ2-6; TRBD1 matches 7 bases. V trimming: 5 bases; J trimming: 0 bases; junction bases outside the gene matches: 10. The CDR3 has 18 residues. Germline V CDR1 and CDR2: MNHNY, SVGAGI (reference sequence). The CDR3 here is CASSLGGRGRSGANVLTF. The CDR3 DNA reads TGTGCCAGCAGTCTCGGCGGAAGGGGGCGCTCTGGGGCCAACGTCCTGACTTTC.